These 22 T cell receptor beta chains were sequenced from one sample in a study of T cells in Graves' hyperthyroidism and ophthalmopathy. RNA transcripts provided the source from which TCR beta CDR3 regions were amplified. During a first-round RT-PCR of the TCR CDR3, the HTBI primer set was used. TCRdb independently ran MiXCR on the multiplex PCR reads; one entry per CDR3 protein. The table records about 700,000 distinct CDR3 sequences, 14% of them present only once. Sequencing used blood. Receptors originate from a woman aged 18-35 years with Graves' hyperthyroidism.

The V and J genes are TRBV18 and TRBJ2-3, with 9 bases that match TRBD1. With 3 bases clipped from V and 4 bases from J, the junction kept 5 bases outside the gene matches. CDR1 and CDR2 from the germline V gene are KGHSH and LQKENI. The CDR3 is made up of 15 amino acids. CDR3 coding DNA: TGTGCCAGCTCACCCCCGGGACAGGGCCCAGATACGCAGTATTTT. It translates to CASSPPGQGPDTQYF.

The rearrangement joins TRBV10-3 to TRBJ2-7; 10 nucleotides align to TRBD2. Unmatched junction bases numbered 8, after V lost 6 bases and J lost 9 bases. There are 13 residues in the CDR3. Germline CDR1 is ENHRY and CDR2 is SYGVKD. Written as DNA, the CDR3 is TGTGCCATCAGGATGGCTAGCGGGAGCGGGCAGTACTTC. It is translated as CAIRMASGSGQYF.

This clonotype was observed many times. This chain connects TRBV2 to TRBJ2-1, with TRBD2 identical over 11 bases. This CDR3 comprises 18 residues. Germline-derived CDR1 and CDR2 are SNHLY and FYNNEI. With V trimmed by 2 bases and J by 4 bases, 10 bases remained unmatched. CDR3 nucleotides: TGTGCCAGCAGTGAACCCCATTCCGGGACTAGCGGTTACAATGAGCAGTTCTTC. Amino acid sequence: CASSEPHSGTSGYNEQFF.

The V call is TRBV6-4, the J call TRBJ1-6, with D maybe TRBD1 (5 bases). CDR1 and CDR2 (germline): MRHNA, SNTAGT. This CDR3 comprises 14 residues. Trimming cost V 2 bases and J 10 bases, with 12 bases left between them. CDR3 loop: CASSDGGEGSPLHF. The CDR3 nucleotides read TGTGCCAGCAGTGACGGGGGGGAAGGATCACCCCTCCACTTT.

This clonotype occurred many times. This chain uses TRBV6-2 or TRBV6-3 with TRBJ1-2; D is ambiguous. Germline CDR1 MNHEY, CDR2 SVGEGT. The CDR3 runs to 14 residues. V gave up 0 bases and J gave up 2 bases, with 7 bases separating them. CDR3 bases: TGTGCCAGCAGTTACTCGGCGGCAAACTATGGCTACACCTTC. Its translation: CASSYSAANYGYTF.

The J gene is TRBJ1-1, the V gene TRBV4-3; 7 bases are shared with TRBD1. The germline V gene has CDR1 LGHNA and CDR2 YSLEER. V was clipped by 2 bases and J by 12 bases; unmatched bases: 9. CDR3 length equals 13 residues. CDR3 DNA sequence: TGCGCCAGCAGCCAATTCGACAGGGATATTACTTTCTTT. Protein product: CASSQFDRDITFF.

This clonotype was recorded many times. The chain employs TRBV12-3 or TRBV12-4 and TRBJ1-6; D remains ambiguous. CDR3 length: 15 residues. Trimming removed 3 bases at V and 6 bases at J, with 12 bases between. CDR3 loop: CASSFARASNSPLHF. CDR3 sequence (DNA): TGTGCCAGCAGTTTTGCCCGGGCTTCTAATTCACCCCTCCACTTT.

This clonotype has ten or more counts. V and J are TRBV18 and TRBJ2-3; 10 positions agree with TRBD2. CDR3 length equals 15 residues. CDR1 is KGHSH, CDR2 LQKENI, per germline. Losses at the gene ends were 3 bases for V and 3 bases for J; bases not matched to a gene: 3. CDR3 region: CASSPRGLATDTQYF. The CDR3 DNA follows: TGTGCCAGCTCACCTCGGGGACTAGCGACAGATACGCAGTATTTT.

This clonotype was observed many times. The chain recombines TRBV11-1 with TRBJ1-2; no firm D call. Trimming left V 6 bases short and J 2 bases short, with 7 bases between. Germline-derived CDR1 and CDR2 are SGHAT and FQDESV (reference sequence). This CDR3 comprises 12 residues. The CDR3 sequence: CASSQRNYGYTF. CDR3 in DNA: TGTGCCAGCAGTCAACGGAACTATGGCTACACCTTC.

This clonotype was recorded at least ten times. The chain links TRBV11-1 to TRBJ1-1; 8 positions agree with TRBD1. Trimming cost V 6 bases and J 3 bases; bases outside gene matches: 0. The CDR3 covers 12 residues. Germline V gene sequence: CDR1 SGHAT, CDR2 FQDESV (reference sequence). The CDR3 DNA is TGTGCCAGCAGGGACAGGGACACTGAAGCTTTCTTT. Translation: CASRDRDTEAFF. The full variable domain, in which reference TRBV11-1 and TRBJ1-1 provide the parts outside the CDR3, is EAEVAQSPRYKITEKSQAVAFWCDPISGHATLYWYRQILGQGPELLVQFQDESVVDDSQLPKDRFSAERLKGVDSTLKIQPAELGDSAMYLCASRDRDTEAFFGQGTRLTVV.

CDR3 sequence reads: CASNGLAGNNEQFF. The CDR3 region has the DNA TGTGCCAGCAACGGACTAGCGGGAAACAATGAGCAGTTCTTC. V gene TRBV2 combines with J gene TRBJ2-1; 12 positions match TRBD2. Germline CDR1 is SNHLY and CDR2 is FYNNEI. The CDR3 runs to 14 residues. With 7 bases clipped from V and 5 bases from J, the junction kept 3 bases outside the gene matches.

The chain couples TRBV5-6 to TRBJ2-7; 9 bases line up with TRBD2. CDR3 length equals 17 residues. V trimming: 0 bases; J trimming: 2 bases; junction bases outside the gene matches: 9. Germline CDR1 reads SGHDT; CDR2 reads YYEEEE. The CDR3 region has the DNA TGTGCCAGCAGCTTGGAAGGCTGGCGGGAGGGGCCCTACGAGCAGTACTTC. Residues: CASSLEGWREGPYEQYF. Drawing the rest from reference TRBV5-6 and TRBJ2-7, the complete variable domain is DAGVTQSPTHLIKTRGQQVTLRCSPKSGHDTVSWYQQALGQGPQFIFQYYEEEERQRGNFPDRFSGHQFPNYSSELNVNALLLGDSALYLCASSLEGWREGPYEQYFGPGTRLTVT.

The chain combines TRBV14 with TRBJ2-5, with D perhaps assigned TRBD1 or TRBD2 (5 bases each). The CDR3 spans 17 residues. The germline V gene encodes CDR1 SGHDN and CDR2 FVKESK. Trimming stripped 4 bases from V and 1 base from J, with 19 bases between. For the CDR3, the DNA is TGTGCCAGCAGCCGAATTGCCAGGGTGGGAGCCCAAGAGACCCAGTACTTC. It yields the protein CASSRIARVGAQETQYF.

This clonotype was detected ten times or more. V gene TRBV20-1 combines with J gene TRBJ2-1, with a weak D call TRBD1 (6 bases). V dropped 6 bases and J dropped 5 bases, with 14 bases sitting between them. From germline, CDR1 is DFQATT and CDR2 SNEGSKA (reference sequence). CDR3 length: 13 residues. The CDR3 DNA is TGCAGTGCCAGGGGTGGCCGAGACAATGAGCAGTTCTTC. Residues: CSARGGRDNEQFF.

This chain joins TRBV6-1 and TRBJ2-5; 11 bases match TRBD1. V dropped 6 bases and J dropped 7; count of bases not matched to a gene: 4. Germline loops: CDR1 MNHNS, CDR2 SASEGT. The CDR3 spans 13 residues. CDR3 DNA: TGTGCCAGCAGCCGAGGACAGGGGGCGACCCAGTACTTC. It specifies CASSRGQGATQYF.

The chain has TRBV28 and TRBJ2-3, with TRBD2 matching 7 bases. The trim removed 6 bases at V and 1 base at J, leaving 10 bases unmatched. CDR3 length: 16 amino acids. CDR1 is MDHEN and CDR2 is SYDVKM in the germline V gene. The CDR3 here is CASSETGGPGTDTQYF. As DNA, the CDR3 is TGTGCCAGCAGCGAAACGGGGGGACCGGGCACAGATACGCAGTATTTT.

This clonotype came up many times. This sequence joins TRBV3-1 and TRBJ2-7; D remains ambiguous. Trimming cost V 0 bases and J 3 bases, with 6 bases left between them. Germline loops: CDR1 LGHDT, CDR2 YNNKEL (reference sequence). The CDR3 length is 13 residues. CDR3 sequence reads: CASSQDPIYEQYF. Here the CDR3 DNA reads TGTGCCAGCAGCCAAGACCCAATCTACGAGCAGTACTTC.

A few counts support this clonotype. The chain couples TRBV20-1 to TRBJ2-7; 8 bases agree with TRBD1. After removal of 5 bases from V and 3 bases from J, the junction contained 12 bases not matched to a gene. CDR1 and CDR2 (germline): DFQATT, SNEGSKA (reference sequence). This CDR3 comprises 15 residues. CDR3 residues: CSAWALGQAYYEQYF. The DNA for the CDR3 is TGCAGTGCTTGGGCCCTGGGACAGGCATACTACGAGCAGTACTTC.

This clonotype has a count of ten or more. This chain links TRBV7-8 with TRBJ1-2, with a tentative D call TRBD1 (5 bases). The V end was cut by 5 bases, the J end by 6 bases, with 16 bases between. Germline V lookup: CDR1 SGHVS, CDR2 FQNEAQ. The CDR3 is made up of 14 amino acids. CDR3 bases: TGTGCCAGCAGCCCCCGGACGGGAGGGGATGGCTACACCTTC. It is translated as CASSPRTGGDGYTF.

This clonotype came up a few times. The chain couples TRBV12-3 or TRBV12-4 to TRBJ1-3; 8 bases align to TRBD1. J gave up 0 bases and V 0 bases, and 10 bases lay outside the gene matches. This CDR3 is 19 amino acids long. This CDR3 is CASSLARGDRRSSGNTIYF. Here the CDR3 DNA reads TGTGCCAGCAGTTTAGCTCGCGGGGACAGGCGAAGCTCTGGAAACACCATATATTTT.

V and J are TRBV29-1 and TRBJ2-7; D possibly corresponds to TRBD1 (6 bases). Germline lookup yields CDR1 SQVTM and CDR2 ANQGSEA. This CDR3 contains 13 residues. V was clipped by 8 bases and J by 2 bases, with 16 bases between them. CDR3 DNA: TGCAGCATATGGGACACGACAGCCTACGAGCAGTACTTC. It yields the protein CSIWDTTAYEQYF.

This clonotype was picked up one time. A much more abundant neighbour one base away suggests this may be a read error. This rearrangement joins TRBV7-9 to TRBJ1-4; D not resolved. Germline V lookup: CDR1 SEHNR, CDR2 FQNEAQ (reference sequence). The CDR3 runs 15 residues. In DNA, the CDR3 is TGTGCCTGCAGCTTTCAGAGTGCAACTAATGAAAAACTGTTTTTT. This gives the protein CACSFQSATNEKLFF.